The T cell receptor (beta chain) described here comes from a study of blood T cell repertoires in COVID-19. Study at large: Nucleic acid was either cDNA or gDNA, and it came from T cells, B-cell-depleted T cells, or PBMCs.

Germline assignment: CDR1 SGHTA and CDR2 FQGNSA. V lost 5 bases and J lost 6; bases outside the gene matches: 4. The CDR3 totals 14 residues. The method was immunoSEQ multiplex PCR; TCRdb's version includes in-frame clones alone and lacks a portion of them. Of around 200,000 clones in the sample, around 84% were seen once. This TCR derives from a woman older than 75 with acute or convalescent COVID-19. This chain links TRBV7-2 with TRBJ2-7, with TRBD2 matching over 13 bases. Input material: peripheral blood. For the CDR3, the DNA is TGTGCCAGCAGCACGGGACTAGCGGGATCCGAGCAGTACTTC. Residues: CASSTGLAGSEQYF.